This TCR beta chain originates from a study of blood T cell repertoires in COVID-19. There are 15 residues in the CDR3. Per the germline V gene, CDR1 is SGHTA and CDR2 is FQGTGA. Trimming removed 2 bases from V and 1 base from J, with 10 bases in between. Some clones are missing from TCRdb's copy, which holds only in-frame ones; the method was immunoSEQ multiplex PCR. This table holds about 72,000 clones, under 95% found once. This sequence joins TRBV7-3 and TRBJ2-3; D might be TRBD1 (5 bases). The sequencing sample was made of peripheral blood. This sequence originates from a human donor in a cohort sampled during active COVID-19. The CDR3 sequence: CASSLSVGGTDTQYF. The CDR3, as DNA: TGTGCCAGCAGCTTATCGGTAGGGGGCACAGATACGCAGTATTTT.